The rows below give T cell receptor beta chains drawn from one sample of a study of blood T cells in healthy people across ages. Each CDR3 protein is one row after TCRdb ran MiXCR on the 5' RACE reads. The sample lists about 1.1 million distinct CDR3 sequences; roughly two fifths were seen once. The sample comprised blood. All receptors come from a young man in good health. The CDR3 runs from the conserved cysteine through the conserved F or W. The D gene is left open where the match is weak. The size field is filled for only some rows; it gives once, few, many or a size class.

V gene: TRBV2; J gene: TRBJ1-4; clone size: once; D gene: TRBD1; CDR3 DNA: TGTGCCAGCACTTCAGGGGGCTTGAATGAAAAACTGTTTTTT; CDR3 protein: CASTSGGLNEKLFF
V gene: TRBV6-1; J gene: TRBJ1-1; clone size: few; D gene: -; CDR3 DNA: TGTGCCAGCAGTTTACAGTGGCCGAACACTGAAGCTTTCTTT; CDR3 protein: CASSLQWPNTEAFF
V gene: TRBV12-3/TRBV12-4; J gene: TRBJ2-5; clone size: -; D gene: TRBD1; CDR3 DNA: TGTGCCAGCATCGCGACAGGGGGTGGAGAGACCCAGTACTTC; CDR3 protein: CASIATGGGETQYF
V gene: TRBV10-3; J gene: TRBJ2-1; clone size: few; D gene: -; CDR3 DNA: TGTGCCATCAAGAGGGCTAACCTATACAATGAGCAGTTCTTC; CDR3 protein: CAIKRANLYNEQFF
V gene: TRBV5-1; J gene: TRBJ2-1; clone size: -; D gene: -; CDR3 DNA: TGCACCAGCAGCTTTCCAACCTACAATGAGCAGTTCTTC; CDR3 protein: CTSSFPTYNEQFF
V gene: TRBV7-2; J gene: TRBJ2-1; clone size: -; D gene: -; CDR3 DNA: TGTGCCAGCAGCTCCCCGGGGCGGAACTACAATGAGCAGTTCTTC; CDR3 protein: CASSSPGRNYNEQFF
V gene: TRBV4-2; J gene: TRBJ2-2; clone size: few; D gene: -; CDR3 DNA: TGTGCCAGCAGCCAAGAGGATCCGGGGAACACCGGGGAGCTGTTTTTT; CDR3 protein: CASSQEDPGNTGELFF
V gene: TRBV30; J gene: TRBJ1-5; clone size: few; D gene: -; CDR3 DNA: TGTGCCTGGAGTCTTCAGGGGCGTGAGCCCCAGCATTTT; CDR3 protein: CAWSLQGREPQHF
V gene: TRBV7-3; J gene: TRBJ2-2; clone size: few; D gene: -; CDR3 DNA: TGTGCCAGCAGCCCGAACCGGGGCACCGGGGAGCTGTTTTTT; CDR3 protein: CASSPNRGTGELFF
V gene: TRBV29-1; J gene: TRBJ1-2; clone size: -; D gene: TRBD1; CDR3 DNA: TGCAGCGTGACGGACAGGGGGTATGGCTACACCTTC; CDR3 protein: CSVTDRGYGYTF
V gene: TRBV12-3/TRBV12-4; J gene: TRBJ1-1; clone size: -; D gene: -; CDR3 DNA: TGTGCCAGCAGTTTCGGGTTTTTTACTTTCTTT; CDR3 protein: CASSFGFFTFF
V gene: TRBV20-1; J gene: TRBJ2-1; clone size: few; D gene: -; CDR3 DNA: TGCAGTGCTACAGCTGGGAGCTCCTACAATGAGCAGTTCTTC; CDR3 protein: CSATAGSSYNEQFF
V gene: TRBV12-3/TRBV12-4; J gene: TRBJ2-1; clone size: many; D gene: -; CDR3 DNA: TGTGCCACCCTCCGGACCACTTACAATGAGCAGTTCTTC; CDR3 protein: CATLRTTYNEQFF
V gene: TRBV25-1; J gene: TRBJ2-3; clone size: few; D gene: -; CDR3 DNA: TGTGCCAGCAGCTCCCCCGTCGGTACGCAGTATTTT; CDR3 protein: CASSSPVGTQYF
V gene: TRBV5-1; J gene: TRBJ2-1; clone size: -; D gene: -; CDR3 DNA: TGCGCCAGCAGCTTGGGGGGGGCCATGTACAATGAGCAGTTCTTC; CDR3 protein: CASSLGGAMYNEQFF
V gene: TRBV5-1; J gene: TRBJ2-6; clone size: many; D gene: -; CDR3 DNA: TGCGCCAGCAGCAACCCTTTGGACTCTGGGGCCAACGTCCTGACTTTC; CDR3 protein: CASSNPLDSGANVLTF
V gene: TRBV27; J gene: TRBJ1-2; clone size: -; D gene: TRBD1; CDR3 DNA: TGTGCCAGCAGTATTACAGGGGTTAACTATGGCTACACCTTC; CDR3 protein: CASSITGVNYGYTF
V gene: TRBV20-1; J gene: TRBJ2-1; clone size: many; D gene: -; CDR3 DNA: TGCAGTGCTAGAGCTGACTCCCACCAGTACAATGAGCAGTTCTTC; CDR3 protein: CSARADSHQYNEQFF
V gene: TRBV28; J gene: TRBJ2-1; clone size: -; D gene: TRBD2; CDR3 DNA: TGTGCCAGCAGTCCGGGACTAGCGGAATACTCCTACAATGAGCAGTTCTTC; CDR3 protein: CASSPGLAEYSYNEQFF
V gene: TRBV12-3/TRBV12-4; J gene: TRBJ2-7; clone size: few; D gene: TRBD1; CDR3 DNA: TGTGCCAGCAGTTTCCCGGGACAGGGTAACGAGCAGTACTTC; CDR3 protein: CASSFPGQGNEQYF
V gene: TRBV6-2/TRBV6-3; J gene: TRBJ2-1; clone size: few; D gene: -; CDR3 DNA: TGTGCCAGCAGCCCCTGGTCGGACAATGAGCAGTTCTTC; CDR3 protein: CASSPWSDNEQFF
V gene: TRBV20-1; J gene: TRBJ2-5; clone size: -; D gene: -; CDR3 DNA: TGCAGTGCTTTAGCGCAGGGAGAGACCCAGTACTTC; CDR3 protein: CSALAQGETQYF
V gene: TRBV4-3; J gene: TRBJ1-3; clone size: -; D gene: -; CDR3 DNA: TGCGCCAGCAGCCAAGGGTACGGCAGCGTTATTGGAAACACCATATATTTT; CDR3 protein: CASSQGYGSVIGNTIYF
V gene: TRBV9; J gene: TRBJ2-2; clone size: few; D gene: -; CDR3 DNA: TGTGCCAGCAGCGTAACGGCGGAGCCATCGACCGGGGAGCTGTTTTTT; CDR3 protein: CASSVTAEPSTGELFF
V gene: TRBV29-1; J gene: TRBJ1-2; clone size: many; D gene: -; CDR3 DNA: TGCAGCGTTATTAATCCGGAGAATTACGTGGGCTACACCTTC; CDR3 protein: CSVINPENYVGYTF
V gene: TRBV7-2; J gene: TRBJ2-7; clone size: -; D gene: TRBD1; CDR3 DNA: TGTGCCAGCAGCGGATGGGGACAGAACCTCTACGAGCAGTACTTC; CDR3 protein: CASSGWGQNLYEQYF
V gene: TRBV12-3/TRBV12-4; J gene: TRBJ2-7; clone size: -; D gene: TRBD1; CDR3 DNA: TGTGCCAGCAGTCCCGGGACAGGAAATTACAATGAGCAGTACTTC; CDR3 protein: CASSPGTGNYNEQYF
V gene: TRBV6-6; J gene: TRBJ1-5; clone size: few; D gene: -; CDR3 DNA: TGTGCCAGCAGTTACTCGAGGGGTGTGAATCAGCCCCAGCATTTT; CDR3 protein: CASSYSRGVNQPQHF
V gene: TRBV3-1; J gene: TRBJ2-1; clone size: few; D gene: TRBD2; CDR3 DNA: TGTGCCAGCAGCTCCGCCCCGGGACTAGGCTCCTACAATGAGCAGTTCTTC; CDR3 protein: CASSSAPGLGSYNEQFF
V gene: TRBV12-3/TRBV12-4; J gene: TRBJ2-3; clone size: -; D gene: -; CDR3 DNA: TGTGCCAGCAGTTTTCTTCCCACCCCAGAAACAACAACCTCAGATACGCAGTATTTT; CDR3 protein: CASSFLPTPETTTSDTQYF
V gene: TRBV24-1; J gene: TRBJ2-3; clone size: few; D gene: -; CDR3 DNA: TGTGCCACCAGCAGGTCCGCTAGCACAGATACGCAGTATTTT; CDR3 protein: CATSRSASTDTQYF